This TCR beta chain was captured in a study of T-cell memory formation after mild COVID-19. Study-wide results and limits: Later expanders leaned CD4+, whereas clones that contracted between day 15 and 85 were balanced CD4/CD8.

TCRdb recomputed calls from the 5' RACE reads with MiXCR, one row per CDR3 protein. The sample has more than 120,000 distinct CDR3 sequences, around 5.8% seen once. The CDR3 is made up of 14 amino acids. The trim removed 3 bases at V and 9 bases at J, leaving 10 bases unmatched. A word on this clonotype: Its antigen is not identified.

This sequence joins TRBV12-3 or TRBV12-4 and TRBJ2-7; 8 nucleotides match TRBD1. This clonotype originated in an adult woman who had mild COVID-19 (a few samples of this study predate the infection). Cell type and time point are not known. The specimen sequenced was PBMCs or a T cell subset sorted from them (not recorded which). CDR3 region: CASSLRQGAPMQYF. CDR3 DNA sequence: TGTGCCAGCAGTTTGAGGCAGGGGGCCCCAATGCAGTACTTC.